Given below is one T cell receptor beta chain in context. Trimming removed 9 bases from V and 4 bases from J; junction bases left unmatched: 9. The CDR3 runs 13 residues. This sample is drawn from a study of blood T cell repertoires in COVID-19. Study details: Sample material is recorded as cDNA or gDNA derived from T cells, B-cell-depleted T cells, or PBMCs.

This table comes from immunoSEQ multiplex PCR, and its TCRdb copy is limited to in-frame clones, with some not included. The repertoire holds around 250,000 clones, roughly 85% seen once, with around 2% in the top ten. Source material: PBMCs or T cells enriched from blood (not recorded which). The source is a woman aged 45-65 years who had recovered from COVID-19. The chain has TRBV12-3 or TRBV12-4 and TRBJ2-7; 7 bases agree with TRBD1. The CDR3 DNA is TGTGCCAGTCGGACAGGTGCCCAGTACGAGCAGTACTTC. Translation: CASRTGAQYEQYF.